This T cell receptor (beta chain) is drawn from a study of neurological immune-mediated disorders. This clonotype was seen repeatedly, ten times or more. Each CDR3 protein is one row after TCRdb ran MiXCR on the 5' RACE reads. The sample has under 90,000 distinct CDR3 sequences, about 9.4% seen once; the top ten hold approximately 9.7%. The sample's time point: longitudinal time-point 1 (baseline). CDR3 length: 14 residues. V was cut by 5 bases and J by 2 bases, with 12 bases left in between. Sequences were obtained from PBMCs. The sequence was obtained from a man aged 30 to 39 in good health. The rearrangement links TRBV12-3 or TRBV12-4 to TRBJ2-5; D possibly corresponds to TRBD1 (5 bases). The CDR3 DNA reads TGTGCCAGCAGTCTTGGACACTCACAAGAGACCCAGTACTTC. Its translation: CASSLGHSQETQYF.